Following are 29 T cell receptor beta chains from one sample sequenced in a study of T-cell memory formation after mild COVID-19. TCRdb reprocessed the 5' RACE reads via MiXCR and lists one record per CDR3 protein. The table lists some 300,000 distinct CDR3 sequences, 20% to 25% of them singletons. The specimen sequenced was PBMCs or a T cell subset sorted from them (not recorded which). The receptor set was obtained from a man between 18 and 35 years old who had mild COVID-19 (a few samples of this study predate the infection). Cell type and time point are not known.

The rearrangement joins TRBV24-1 to TRBJ1-2, with D tentatively TRBD1 (5 bases). Looked up from germline, CDR1 is KGHDR and CDR2 is SFDVKD. The V end was cut by 3 bases, the J end by 0 bases, with 7 bases between. The CDR3 extends over 14 amino acids. CDR3 region: CATSDTDTNYGYTF. For the CDR3, the DNA is TGTGCCACCAGTGATACGGACACTAACTATGGCTACACCTTC.

This chain uses TRBV4-3 with TRBJ2-4; perhaps D is TRBD1 or TRBD2 (6 bases each). The germline V and J ends were trimmed by 6 bases and 5 bases, with 14 bases remaining between them. CDR1 is LGHNA and CDR2 is YSLEER in the germline V gene. The CDR3 length is 14 residues. The CDR3 bases are TGCGCCAGCAGAGGGGGGCTAGGGGAAAACATTCAGTACTTC. Translating gives CASRGGLGENIQYF.

This chain joins TRBV20-1 and TRBJ1-2, with 9 bases lining up with TRBD1. Germline values: CDR1 DFQATT, CDR2 SNEGSKA (reference sequence). CDR3 length: 15 amino acids. V was clipped by 3 bases and J by 4 bases; unmatched bases: 9. CDR3 amino acids: CSARPRQGGRYGYTF. The CDR3 DNA follows: TGCAGTGCTAGGCCTCGACAGGGGGGCCGCTATGGCTACACCTTC.

Many counts were recorded for this clonotype. V usage is TRBV7-6 and J usage is TRBJ2-7; TRBD1 matches 7 bases. Germline V gene lookup returns CDR1 SGHVS and CDR2 FNYEAQ. J lost 0 bases, V lost 5 bases, and 7 bases had no gene match. The CDR3 spans 15 residues. The CDR3 DNA reads TGTGCCAGCAGCCTACTCAGGGACAGCTCCTACGAGCAGTACTTC. Translated, it gives CASSLLRDSSYEQYF.

The chain couples TRBV4-3 to TRBJ1-2; D not resolved. The V and J ends lost 3 bases and 3 bases respectively, with 11 bases between them. The CDR3 runs 14 residues. CDR1 is LGHNA and CDR2 is YSLEER in the germline V gene. This CDR3 is CASSQGQTHYGYTF. CDR3 nucleotide sequence: TGCGCCAGCAGCCAGGGCCAGACGCACTATGGCTACACCTTC.

In nucleotides, the CDR3 is TGCAGTGCCGTAATTACAGATACGCAGTATTTT. Amino acid sequence: CSAVITDTQYF. The V and J genes are TRBV20-1 and TRBJ2-3, with no clear D. The CDR3 is 11 residues long. With 6 bases removed from V and 3 bases from J, the gap between germline ends came to 7 bases. From germline, CDR1 is DFQATT and CDR2 SNEGSKA (reference sequence).

The rearrangement uses TRBV19 and TRBJ2-5, with 9 nucleotides matching TRBD2. Trimming cost V 7 bases and J 3 bases; bases outside gene matches: 9. Germline CDR1 is LNHDA and CDR2 is SQIVND (reference sequence). CDR3 size: 15 residues. CDR3 protein: CASMGGASGEETQYF. CDR3 sequence (DNA): TGTGCCAGTATGGGGGGGGCTAGCGGGGAAGAGACCCAGTACTTC.

The gene calls are TRBV5-1 and TRBJ1-1; 7 bases are a match to TRBD1. In germline, CDR1 is SGHRS, CDR2 YFSETQ. J was trimmed by 6 bases and V by 4 bases; bases with no gene match: 3. The CDR3 is 12 amino acids. CDR3 sequence reads: CASSKQGSEAFF. Written as DNA, the CDR3 is TGCGCCAGCAGCAAACAGGGGTCTGAAGCTTTCTTT.

This clonotype appeared a few times. The V call is TRBV7-8, the J call TRBJ2-1; TRBD2 might be the D (5 bases). CDR3 length: 15 amino acids. The V gene lost 2 bases and the J gene lost 8 bases, with 16 bases spanning the gap. Per the germline V gene, CDR1 is SGHVS and CDR2 is FQNEAQ. CDR3 region: CASSLRGRISDEQFF. The DNA for the CDR3 is TGTGCCAGCAGCTTACGAGGGCGTATCAGCGATGAGCAGTTCTTC.

This clonotype was seen more than once but under ten times. This rearrangement joins TRBV9 to TRBJ2-7, with D tentatively TRBD1 or TRBD2 (6 bases each). Trimming left V 0 bases short and J 0 bases short, with 7 bases between. This CDR3 spans 14 amino acids. Germline V gene lookup returns CDR1 SGDLS and CDR2 YYNGEE. CDR3 DNA: TGTGCCAGCAGCGTAGAGGGGGGCTCCTACGAGCAGTACTTC. Translated: CASSVEGGSYEQYF.

This rearrangement joins TRBV28 to TRBJ1-6; tentative D call: TRBD1 (5 bases). There are 16 residues in the CDR3. Germline-derived CDR1 and CDR2 are MDHEN and SYDVKM. V was clipped by 8 bases and J by 3 bases, with 17 bases between them. The CDR3 spells CASGVRGYSYNSPLHF. The DNA of the CDR3 is TGTGCCAGCGGAGTCCGGGGGTATAGCTATAATTCACCCCTCCACTTT.

Only a few counts were recorded for this clonotype. The chain has TRBV7-9 and TRBJ1-1; unclear D gene. This CDR3 is 13 amino acids long. In germline, CDR1 is SEHNR, CDR2 FQNEAQ (reference sequence). Trimming cost V 1 base and J 1 base, with 4 bases left between them. The CDR3 DNA reads TGTGCCAGCAGCTTAGTAGAGAACACTGAAGCTTTCTTT. This translates into CASSLVENTEAFF.

This clonotype was recorded a few times. The V gene is TRBV5-4, the J gene TRBJ1-4; 8 bases are a match to TRBD1. The CDR3 covers 14 residues. Germline assignment: CDR1 SGHNT and CDR2 YYREEE (reference sequence). The V segment lost 1 base and the J segment 7 bases; nucleotides outside the gene matches: 3. This chain's CDR3 is CASSLQGAVEKLFF. The CDR3 coding sequence is TGTGCCAGCAGCTTGCAGGGGGCGGTTGAAAAACTGTTTTTT.

This clonotype has just a few counts. The chain uses TRBV5-1 and TRBJ2-2; D is possibly TRBD1 (6 bases). V was shortened by 4 bases and J by 5 bases, with 18 bases between the two germline ends. Per the germline V gene, CDR1 is SGHRS and CDR2 is YFSETQ. The length of the CDR3 is 16 residues. The CDR3 sequence: CASSPAVPQGTGELFF. The CDR3 DNA reads as TGCGCCAGCAGCCCAGCGGTTCCTCAGGGGACCGGGGAGCTGTTTTTT. Full variable domain (remainder filled in from reference TRBV5-1 and TRBJ2-2): KAGVTQTPRYLIKTRGQQVTLSCSPISGHRSVSWYQQTPGQGLQFLFEYFSETQRNKGNFPGRFSGRQFSNSRSEMNVSTLELGDSALYLCASSPAVPQGTGELFFGEGSRLTVL.

CDR3 DNA: TGTGCCACCAGTCCCGGACTAGCGGGGGTTGGTGAGACCCAGTACTTC. It is translated as CATSPGLAGVGETQYF. J is TRBJ2-5 and V is TRBV15, with 13 nucleotides matching TRBD2. V trimming: 6 bases; J trimming: 5 bases; junction bases outside the gene matches: 9. Germline V CDR1 and CDR2: LNHNV, YYDKDF (reference sequence). The length of the CDR3 is 16 residues. The complete variable domain, with remaining parts taken from reference TRBV15 and TRBJ2-5, reads DAMVIQNPRYQVTQFGKPVTLSCSQTLNHNVMYWYQQKSSQAPKLLFHYYDKDFNNEADTPDNFQSRRPNTSFCFLDIRSPGLGDTAMYLCATSPGLAGVGETQYFGPGTRLLVL.

The V and J genes are TRBV12-3 or TRBV12-4 and TRBJ2-2, with D perhaps matching TRBD1 (5 bases). This CDR3 is 15 amino acids long. The germline V and J ends were trimmed by 9 bases and 0 bases, with 14 bases remaining between them. This CDR3 is CASLTGRANTGELFF. CDR3 nucleotide sequence: TGTGCCAGTCTAACAGGCCGGGCGAACACCGGGGAGCTGTTTTTT.

The CDR3 is CSATSGTVVHEQYF. The CDR3 nucleotides read TGCAGTGCCACCTCCGGGACAGTCGTCCACGAGCAGTACTTC. The chain combines TRBV20-1 with TRBJ2-7; 7 bases align to TRBD1. The length of the CDR3 is 14 residues. Germline V gene sequence: CDR1 DFQATT, CDR2 SNEGSKA (reference sequence). Trimming cost V 6 bases and J 5 bases; bases outside gene matches: 13.

There are many counts of this clonotype. This chain connects TRBV4-3 to TRBJ2-7; 10 nucleotides line up with TRBD1. This CDR3 has 18 residues. Germline-derived CDR1 and CDR2 are LGHNA and YSLEER. The V and J ends lost 0 bases and 1 base, in that order; junction bases with no gene match: 9. CDR3 DNA: TGCGCCAGCAGCCAAGATCTTCGCGGGACAGGGGATTCCTACGAGCAGTACGTC. Amino acids: CASSQDLRGTGDSYEQYV.

The chain recombines TRBV7-8 with TRBJ1-6; D remains ambiguous. CDR1 is SGHVS, CDR2 FQNEAQ, per germline. Trimming removed 10 bases at V and 0 bases at J, with 16 bases between. The CDR3 is made up of 16 amino acids. The CDR3 bases are TGTGCCATCCATGGGCCCGAAAGCTCCTATAATTCACCCCTCCACTTT. Protein sequence: CAIHGPESSYNSPLHF.

This clonotype was seen more than once but under ten times. The chain links TRBV6-2 or TRBV6-3 to TRBJ1-6; 7 nucleotides match TRBD1. J lost 7 bases, V lost 6 bases, and 3 bases had no gene match. CDR1 is MNHEY, CDR2 SVGEGT, per germline. The CDR3 has 13 residues. The CDR3 loop reads CASRGQRNSPLHF. The CDR3 nucleotides read TGTGCCAGCAGGGGACAGAGAAATTCACCCCTCCACTTT.

The chain has TRBV4-3 and TRBJ1-5, with 9 bases that match TRBD1. The V and J ends lost 1 base and 5 bases, in that order; junction bases with no gene match: 9. Germline lookup yields CDR1 LGHNA and CDR2 YSLEER. The CDR3 has 17 residues. The CDR3 spells CASSQGRTGASDQPQHF. As DNA, the CDR3 is TGCGCCAGCAGCCAAGGAAGGACAGGGGCGTCGGATCAGCCCCAGCATTTT.

This clonotype was observed a few times. In nucleotides, the CDR3 is TGTGCCAGCAGCTTCGGACACGAAGATCCCTATGGCTACACCTTC. This encodes CASSFGHEDPYGYTF. This chain joins TRBV5-4 and TRBJ1-2; possible D gene TRBD1, 5 bases. CDR1 is SGHNT and CDR2 is YYREEE in the germline V gene (reference sequence). This CDR3 is built from 15 residues. The germline V and J ends were trimmed by 2 bases and 4 bases, with 15 bases remaining between them. Using reference TRBV5-4 and TRBJ1-2 for the parts outside the CDR3, the full variable domain is ETGVTQSPTHLIKTRGQQVTLRCSSQSGHNTVSWYQQALGQGPQFIFQYYREEENGRGNFPPRFSGLQFPNYSSELNVNALELDDSALYLCASSFGHEDPYGYTFGSGTRLTVV.

This clonotype turned up a few times. This chain uses TRBV29-1 with TRBJ2-2; the D gene could be TRBD1 or TRBD2 (5 bases each). This CDR3 has 12 residues. V was pared by 7 bases and J by 8 bases, with 14 bases between. CDR1 is SQVTM, CDR2 ANQGSEA, per germline. The chain's CDR3 is CSALDRSGELFF. CDR3 nucleotides: TGCAGCGCACTAGACAGATCTGGGGAGCTGTTTTTT.

The chain is built from TRBV20-1 and TRBJ2-3; D is possibly TRBD2 (6 bases). Trimming shortened V by 6 bases and J by 6 bases, and 13 bases separated the two germline ends. The germline V gene encodes CDR1 DFQATT and CDR2 SNEGSKA (reference sequence). This CDR3 has 12 amino acids. The CDR3 DNA follows: TGCAGTGCACGACTAGACCCCGATACGCAGTATTTT. Amino acid sequence: CSARLDPDTQYF.

The chain carries TRBV12-3 or TRBV12-4 and TRBJ2-7; 8 nucleotides agree with TRBD1. Unmatched junction bases numbered 7, after V lost 3 bases and J lost 6 bases. The CDR3 contains 14 residues. The DNA for the CDR3 is TGTGCCAGCAGTTTTAGGCAGGGGGCGGGCGAGCAGTACTTC. As protein: CASSFRQGAGEQYF.

This clonotype was seen a handful of times. CDR3: CASSLDSGNQPQHF. CDR3 sequence (DNA): TGCGCCAGCAGCTTGGACAGCGGCAATCAGCCCCAGCATTTT. The chain combines TRBV5-1 with TRBJ1-5; D is uncertain. Germline V gene lookup returns CDR1 SGHRS and CDR2 YFSETQ. The CDR3 extends over 14 amino acids. The V gene lost 0 bases and the J gene lost 2 bases, with 6 bases spanning the gap.

The rearrangement links TRBV11-2 to TRBJ2-1; 12 nucleotides line up with TRBD2. Trimming removed 5 bases from V and 6 bases from J; junction bases left unmatched: 5. This CDR3 has 15 amino acids. Per germline, CDR1 SGHAT and CDR2 FQNNGV. The CDR3 protein is CASSRTSGDFNEQFF. In DNA form, the CDR3 reads TGTGCCAGCAGCCGGACTAGCGGGGACTTCAATGAGCAGTTCTTC.

This chain connects TRBV3-1 to TRBJ2-3; D not resolved. Trimming took 6 bases from V and 0 from J, leaving 13 bases between them. The CDR3 consists of 15 residues. The germline V gene has CDR1 LGHDT and CDR2 YNNKEL (reference sequence). The CDR3 protein is CASSPSVTSTDTQYF. Here the CDR3 DNA reads TGTGCCAGCAGTCCAAGCGTAACTAGCACAGATACGCAGTATTTT.

The gene calls are TRBV3-1 and TRBJ1-2; the D is unclear. From germline, CDR1 is LGHDT and CDR2 YNNKEL (reference sequence). This CDR3 contains 12 residues. V shed 1 base and J shed 5 bases, with 5 bases lying between them. The CDR3: CASSQGTYGYTF. CDR3 in DNA: TGTGCCAGCAGCCAAGGAACGTATGGCTACACCTTC.